This T cell receptor beta chain came from a study of blood T cell repertoires in COVID-19. For the study at large: PBMCs, B-cell-depleted T cells, or T cells provided the cDNA or gDNA that made up the material.

This CDR3 is built from 16 residues. V lost 4 bases, J lost 5 bases, and 9 bases stayed unmatched. From germline, CDR1 is SGHRS and CDR2 YFSETQ. Produced via immunoSEQ multiplex PCR; TCRdb's table is partial and in-frame only. The table lists under 200,000 clones, approximately 91% of them singletons. The chain links TRBV5-1 to TRBJ2-5; 12 bases fit TRBD2. Sequences were obtained from peripheral blood. The TCR sequence derives from a man aged 50 to 60 with acute or convalescent COVID-19. CDR3 sequence: CASSVSSGRARETQYF. CDR3 sequence (DNA): TGCGCCAGCAGCGTGTCTAGCGGGAGGGCCAGGGAGACCCAGTACTTC.